What follows describes a single TCR beta chain. One junction end disagrees with the germline gene, perhaps due to a read error. The CDR3 is made up of 16 amino acids. Germline V lookup: CDR1 SSHAT, CDR2 FNYEAQ (reference sequence). The data were taken from a study of blood T cell repertoires in COVID-19. In the authors' methods: Amplification of reference gene primers provided the estimated nucleated cell counts. TCRdb's copy holds only in-frame clones and misses some; the assay was immunoSEQ multiplex PCR. That table is the source of V, J and clone size, and D and trimming were worked out from the DNA. The sample has about 130,000 clones; around 86% are singletons.

The clonotype originates from a woman aged 55-75 years with active or convalescent COVID-19. The material sequenced was peripheral blood. V and J are TRBV7-7 and TRBJ2-3; maybe TRBD2 (6 bases). CDR3 in amino acids: CASSLDSRGGTDTQYF. In DNA, the CDR3 is TGTGCTAGCAGCTTAGATTCGAGGGGAGGTACAGATACGCAGTATTTT.